This T cell receptor (beta chain) is drawn from a study of monozygotic twins with cystic fibrosis. Overall study context: Approximately 3.2 micrograms of fragmented DNA underwent roughly 15 PCR cycles for library preparation.

Germline CDR1 reads SGHNT; CDR2 reads YENEEA. The CDR3 totals 15 residues. The junction had 8 bases not matched to a gene; V was cut back by 5 bases and J by 7 bases. Sequencing used immunoSEQ multiplex PCR; TCRdb keeps in-frame clones, though not all of them. The table lists approximately 11,000 clones, roughly 97% of them singletons. The sequenced sample consisted of blood. The clonotype was recovered from a boy aged 5-17 years with cystic fibrosis. The rearrangement links TRBV11-3 to TRBJ2-1, with 10 bases identical to TRBD2. The CDR3 is CASSPRLAGQNEQFF. CDR3 nucleotides: TGTGCCAGCAGCCCACGACTAGCGGGTCAGAATGAGCAGTTCTTC.